The 12 T cell receptor beta chains reported below all come from one sample, sequenced in a study of shared clonotypes between healthy human individuals. Sequencing was performed with immunoSEQ multiplex PCR; in TCRdb, only in-frame clones are kept and a portion is missing. Among roughly 1,100,000 clones, roughly 75% were seen once, and the ten largest hold about 1.5%. Sequences were obtained from memory CD4+ T cells sorted from blood. Regarding subset: CD45RA-negative fraction. The receptors stem from a man aged 18 to 29 in good health.

The rearrangement joins TRBV15 to TRBJ2-5; possibly TRBD2 for D (7 bases). The germline V and J ends were trimmed by 5 bases and 1 base, with 14 bases remaining between them. This CDR3 region has 15 residues. Germline CDR1 is LNHNV and CDR2 is YYDKDF (reference sequence). The CDR3 region is CATSGGRGPQETQYF. CDR3 DNA sequence: TGTGCCACCAGCGGGGGGCGGGGGCCCCAAGAGACCCAGTACTTC.

V usage is TRBV5-1 and J usage is TRBJ2-1; TRBD2 agrees at 7 bases. CDR1 SGHRS and CDR2 YFSETQ come from the germline V gene. Losses at the gene ends were 6 bases for V and 1 base for J; bases not matched to a gene: 4. The CDR3 is 14 residues long. CDR3 DNA sequence: TGCGCCAGCACGGACGGGAGGTCCTACAATGAGCAGTTCTTC. Its protein product is CASTDGRSYNEQFF.

This chain connects TRBV6-1 to TRBJ2-6; D is uncertain. The CDR3 has 14 amino acids. Germline loops: CDR1 MNHNS, CDR2 SASEGT. Trimming cost V 7 bases and J 2 bases, with 9 bases left between them. The CDR3, as DNA: TGTGCCAGCAAGAAGACAACTGGGGCCAACGTCCTGACTTTC. Amino acids: CASKKTTGANVLTF.

The rearrangement links TRBV27 to TRBJ1-5; D might be TRBD1 (5 bases). Trimming stripped 3 bases from V and 0 bases from J, with 15 bases between. There are 17 residues in the CDR3. Germline assignment: CDR1 MNHEY and CDR2 SMNVEV (reference sequence). The CDR3: CASSFKGTLYSNQPQHF. CDR3 nucleotides: TGTGCCAGCAGTTTTAAGGGGACCCTCTATAGCAATCAGCCCCAGCATTTT.

This clone was detected a few times. This rearrangement joins TRBV5-8 to TRBJ2-1; 10 bases are a match to TRBD1. The CDR3 sequence is 16 residues long. The V gene end was trimmed by 3 bases and the J gene end by 2 bases; junction bases not matched to a gene: 5. Per the germline V gene, CDR1 is SGHTS and CDR2 is YDEGEE. CDR3 loop: CASSSGTGEAYNEQFF. CDR3 bases: TGTGCCAGCAGCTCTGGGACAGGGGAAGCCTACAATGAGCAGTTCTTC.

The V gene is TRBV6-6, the J gene TRBJ1-5, with D unclear. V was shortened by 7 bases and J by 6 bases, with 10 bases between the two germline ends. Germline lookup yields CDR1 MNHNY and CDR2 SVGAGI (reference sequence). This CDR3 spans 12 amino acids. CDR3: CASTREGQPQHF. In DNA form, the CDR3 reads TGTGCCAGCACCCGGGAGGGTCAGCCCCAGCATTTT.

The rearrangement joins TRBV10-3 to TRBJ2-5; D remains unclear. CDR3 size: 12 residues. Germline CDR1 ENHRY, CDR2 SYGVKD. The ends were cut back, 4 bases at V and 5 bases at J, with 8 bases in the middle. The CDR3 region has the DNA TGTGCCATCAGTGCATCCCGGGAGACCCAGTACTTC. Protein product: CAISASRETQYF.

This chain links TRBV29-1 with TRBJ1-6; 7 nucleotides line up with TRBD1. Trimming cost V 6 bases and J 0 bases; bases outside gene matches: 5. CDR3 length: 15 residues. CDR1 and CDR2 from the germline V gene are SQVTM and ANQGSEA. DNA of the CDR3: TGCAGCGTCACTGAGGGGGCCTCCTATAATTCACCCCTCCACTTT. Translated, it gives CSVTEGASYNSPLHF. The whole variable domain, remainder taken from reference TRBV29-1 and TRBJ1-6, is SAVISQKPSRDICQRGTSLTIQCQVDSQVTMMFWYRQQPGQSLTLIATANQGSEATYESGFVIDKFPISRPNLTFSTLTVSNMSPEDSSIYLCSVTEGASYNSPLHFGNGTRLTVT.

This clone was counted a few times. The same CDR3 also results from other DNA sequences found in this sample. This rearrangement joins TRBV7-6 to TRBJ1-1; D is unclear. The ends were cut back, 4 bases at V and 3 bases at J, with 3 bases in the middle. The germline V gene has CDR1 SGHVS and CDR2 FNYEAQ. The CDR3 runs 11 residues. In nucleotides, the CDR3 is TGTGCCAGCAGCTCACACACTGAAGCTTTCTTT. Its protein product is CASSSHTEAFF.

The CDR3 region has the DNA TGTGCCAGCAGGGATCAGGGGGCCTCGGATACGCAGTATTTT. It specifies CASRDQGASDTQYF. The chain has TRBV6-6 and TRBJ2-3; 8 nucleotides line up with TRBD1. Unmatched junction bases numbered 8, after V lost 6 bases and J lost 6 bases. The germline V gene has CDR1 MNHNY and CDR2 SVGAGI (reference sequence). This CDR3 region has 14 residues.

This chain uses TRBV18 with TRBJ2-3, with no clear D. Germline lookup yields CDR1 KGHSH and CDR2 LQKENI. V was cut by 2 bases and J by 0 bases, with 9 bases left in between. This CDR3 is 15 amino acids long. The CDR3 region has the DNA TGTGCCAGCTCACCATCTCAGGCTAGCACAGATACGCAGTATTTT. As protein: CASSPSQASTDTQYF. Full variable domain (rest looked up from reference TRBV18 and TRBJ2-3): NAGVMQNPRHLVRRRGQEARLRCSPMKGHSHVYWYRQLPEEGLKFMVYLQKENIIDESGMPKERFSAEFPKEGPSILRIQQVVRGDSAAYFCASSPSQASTDTQYFGPGTRLTVL.

This clone was detected only once. The chain employs TRBV10-3 and TRBJ2-7; perhaps TRBD1 as D (6 bases). V lost 6 bases and J lost 8, with 20 bases in between. Germline V CDR1 and CDR2: ENHRY, SYGVKD. The CDR3 consists of 14 residues. This chain's CDR3 is CAISGTRESGQQYF. CDR3 in DNA: TGTGCCATCAGCGGGACACGGGAATCAGGGCAGCAGTACTTC.